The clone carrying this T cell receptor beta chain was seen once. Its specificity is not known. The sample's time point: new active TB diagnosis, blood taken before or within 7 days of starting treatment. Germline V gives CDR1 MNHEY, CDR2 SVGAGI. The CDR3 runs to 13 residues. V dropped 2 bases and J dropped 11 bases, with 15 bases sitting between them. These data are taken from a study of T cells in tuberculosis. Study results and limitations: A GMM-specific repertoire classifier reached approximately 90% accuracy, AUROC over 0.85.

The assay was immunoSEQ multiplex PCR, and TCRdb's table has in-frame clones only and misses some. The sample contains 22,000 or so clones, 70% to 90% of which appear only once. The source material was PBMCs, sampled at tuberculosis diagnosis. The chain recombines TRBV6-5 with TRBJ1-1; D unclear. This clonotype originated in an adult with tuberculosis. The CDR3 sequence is CASSYRSRDRAFF. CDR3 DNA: TGTGCCAGCAGTTACCGTAGCCGGGATCGGGCTTTCTTT.